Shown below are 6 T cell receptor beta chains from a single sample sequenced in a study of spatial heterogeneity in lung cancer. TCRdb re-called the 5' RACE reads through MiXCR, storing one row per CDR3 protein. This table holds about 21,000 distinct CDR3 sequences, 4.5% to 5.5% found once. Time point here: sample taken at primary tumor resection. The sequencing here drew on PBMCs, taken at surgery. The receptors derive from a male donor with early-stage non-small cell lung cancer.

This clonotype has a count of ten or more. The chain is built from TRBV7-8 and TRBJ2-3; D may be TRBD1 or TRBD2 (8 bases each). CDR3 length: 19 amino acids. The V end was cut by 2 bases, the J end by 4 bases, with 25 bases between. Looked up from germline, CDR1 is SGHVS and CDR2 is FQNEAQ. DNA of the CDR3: TGTGCCAGCAGCTTAAGTGGACAGGGTGTAGCGGGACCCTCAGATACGCAGTATTTT. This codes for CASSLSGQGVAGPSDTQYF.

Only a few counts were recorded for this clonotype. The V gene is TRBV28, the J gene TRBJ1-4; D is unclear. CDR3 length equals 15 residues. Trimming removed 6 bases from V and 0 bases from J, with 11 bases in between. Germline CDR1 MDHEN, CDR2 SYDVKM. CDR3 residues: CASSPPPATNEKLFF. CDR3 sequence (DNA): TGTGCCAGCAGCCCTCCCCCCGCAACTAATGAAAAACTGTTTTTT.

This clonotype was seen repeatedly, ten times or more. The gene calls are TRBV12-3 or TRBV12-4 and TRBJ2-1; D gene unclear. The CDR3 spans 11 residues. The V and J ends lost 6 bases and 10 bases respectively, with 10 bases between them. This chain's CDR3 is CASSPSWEQFF. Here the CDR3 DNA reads TGTGCCAGCAGCCCTAGTTGGGAGCAGTTCTTC.

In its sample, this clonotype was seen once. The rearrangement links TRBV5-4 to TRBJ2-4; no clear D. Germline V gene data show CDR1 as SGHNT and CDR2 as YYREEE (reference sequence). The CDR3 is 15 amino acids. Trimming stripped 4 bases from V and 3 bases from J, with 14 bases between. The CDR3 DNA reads TGTGCCAGCAGCCCTACTCTCGGTGTCAAAAACATTCAGTACTTC. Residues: CASSPTLGVKNIQYF.

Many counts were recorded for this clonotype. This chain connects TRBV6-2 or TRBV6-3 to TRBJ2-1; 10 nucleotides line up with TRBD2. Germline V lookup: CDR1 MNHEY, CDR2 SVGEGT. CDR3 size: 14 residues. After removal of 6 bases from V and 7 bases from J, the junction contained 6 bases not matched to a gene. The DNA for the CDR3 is TGTGCCAGCAGGATTAGCGGGAGGAGTAATGAGCAGTTCTTC. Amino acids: CASRISGRSNEQFF.

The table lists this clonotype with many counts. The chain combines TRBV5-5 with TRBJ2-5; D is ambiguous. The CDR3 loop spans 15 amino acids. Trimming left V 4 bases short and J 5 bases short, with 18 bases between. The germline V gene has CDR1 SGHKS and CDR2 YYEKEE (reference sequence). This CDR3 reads CASSREVFITETQYF. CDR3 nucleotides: TGTGCCAGCAGCCGCGAGGTCTTCATAACGGAGACCCAGTACTTC.